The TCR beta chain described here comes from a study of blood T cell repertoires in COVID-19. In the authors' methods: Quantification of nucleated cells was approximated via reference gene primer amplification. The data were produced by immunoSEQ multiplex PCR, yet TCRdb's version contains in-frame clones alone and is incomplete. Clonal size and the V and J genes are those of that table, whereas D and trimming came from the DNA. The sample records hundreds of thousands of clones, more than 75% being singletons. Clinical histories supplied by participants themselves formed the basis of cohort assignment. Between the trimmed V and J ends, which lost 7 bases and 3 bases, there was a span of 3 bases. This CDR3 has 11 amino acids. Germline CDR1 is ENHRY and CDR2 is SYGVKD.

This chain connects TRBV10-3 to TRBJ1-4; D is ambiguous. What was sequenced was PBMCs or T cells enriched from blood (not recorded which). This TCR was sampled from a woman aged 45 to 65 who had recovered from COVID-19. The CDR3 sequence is CAITANEKLFF. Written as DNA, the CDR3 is TGTGCCATCACGGCTAATGAAAAACTGTTTTTT.